The entry that follows covers one T cell receptor (beta chain) sequence. Its antigen is not identified. Separation from the roughly 680-subject first cohort characterized the roughly 130-subject validation cohort, to which the donors belonged. Some clones are missing from TCRdb's copy, which holds only in-frame ones; the method was immunoSEQ multiplex PCR. The table shows some 120,000 clones, with around 94% occurring only once. The data are from a study of cytomegalovirus exposure and HLA in healthy donors. Whole-study findings and limits: In vitro, a few CMV-associated chains proved specific for CMV antigens. Many donors shared some public TCRs, even though most TCR sequences were rare. That first-cohort TCR clusters tended to co-occur in the 90 to 150 validation repertoires was found in a later analysis.

The sample was PBMCs. This receptor was obtained from a woman younger than 30 in good health and CMV-seronegative.

The CDR3 region is CASSGQGVSYEQYF. As DNA, the CDR3 is TGTGCCAGCAGTGGACAGGGGGTCTCCTACGAGCAGTACTTC. The chain links TRBV2 to TRBJ2-7, with 9 bases aligning to TRBD1. Germline-derived CDR1 and CDR2 are SNHLY and FYNNEI. After removal of 4 bases from V and 0 bases from J, the junction contained 1 base not matched to a gene. This CDR3 has 14 amino acids.